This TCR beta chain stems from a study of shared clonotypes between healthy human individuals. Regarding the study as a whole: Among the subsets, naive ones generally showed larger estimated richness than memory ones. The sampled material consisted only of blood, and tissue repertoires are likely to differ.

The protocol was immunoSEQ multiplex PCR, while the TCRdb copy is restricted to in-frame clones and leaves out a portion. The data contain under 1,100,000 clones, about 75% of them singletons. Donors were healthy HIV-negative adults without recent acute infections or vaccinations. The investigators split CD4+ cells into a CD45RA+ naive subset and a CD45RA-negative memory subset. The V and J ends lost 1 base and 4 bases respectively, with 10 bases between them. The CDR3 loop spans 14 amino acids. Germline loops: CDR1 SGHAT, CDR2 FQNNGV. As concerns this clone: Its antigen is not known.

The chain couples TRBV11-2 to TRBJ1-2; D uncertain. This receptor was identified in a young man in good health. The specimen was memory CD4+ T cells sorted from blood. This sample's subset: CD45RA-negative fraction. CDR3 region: CASSLGSSTYGYTF. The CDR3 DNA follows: TGTGCCAGCAGCTTAGGATCCTCCACCTATGGCTACACCTTC.